A selection of T cell receptor beta chains follows, all from one sample in a study of long-term antiretroviral therapy in people with HIV. Produced via immunoSEQ multiplex PCR; TCRdb's table is partial and in-frame only. The sample includes tens of thousands of clones, around 90% seen only once; the top ten take about 4.5%. Source: unsorted PBMCs, taken 5.2 years after starting antiretroviral therapy. The receptors stem from a woman in her forties with HIV. CDR3s include the opening cysteine and the closing phenylalanine or tryptophan. D genes are given only for firm matches. Where a row states a size, it is once, few, many or the class of an expanded clone; other rows omit it.

. . TRBJ1-2 TRBV18 CASSPEAADGYTF TGTGCCAGCTCACCCGAAGCGGCTGACGGCTACACCTTC
. . TRBJ2-5 TRBV7-9 CASSSSRAASRRWTQYF TGTGCCAGCAGCTCAAGCCGGGCCGCCTCGCGGCGGTGGACCCAGTACTTC
TRBD1 . TRBJ2-3 TRBV6-6 CASSYPRTGETDTQYF TGTGCCAGCAGTTACCCCCGGACAGGGGAGACAGATACGCAGTATTTT
. . TRBJ1-2 TRBV5-6 CASSLSGQSYGYTF TGTGCCAGCAGCTTGTCAGGACAGTCTTATGGCTACACCTTC
. . TRBJ2-5 TRBV7-9 CASSLGVSPQETQYF TGTGCCAGCAGCTTGGGGGTGAGCCCCCAAGAGACCCAGTACTTC
. once TRBJ1-1 TRBV7-2 CASSLEGTKNTEAFF TGTGCCAGCAGCTTAGAGGGTACAAAGAACACTGAAGCTTTCTTT
TRBD1 few TRBJ1-5 TRBV7-6 CASSTGVSQPQHF TGTGCCAGCAGCACAGGGGTATCCCAGCCCCAGCATTTT
. . TRBJ1-2 TRBV7-2 CASSLLTAYGYTF TGTGCCAGCAGCCTCCTGACAGCCTATGGCTACACCTTC
TRBD1 . TRBJ2-2 TRBV19 CASSIRQGEGDGELFF TGTGCCAGTAGTATCCGACAGGGTGAAGGGGACGGGGAGCTGTTTTTT
. . TRBJ1-1 TRBV30 CACTDGYTEAFF TGTGCCTGTACAGACGGATACACTGAAGCTTTCTTT
. . TRBJ1-2 TRBV28 CASSSVGYTF TGTGCCAGCAGTTCAGTCGGCTACACCTTC
. . TRBJ2-5 TRBV30 CAWSPDTQETQYF TGTGCCTGGAGCCCGGACACACAAGAGACCCAGTACTTC
TRBD2 . TRBJ2-7 TRBV7-6 CASSLAKGSGGAGEQYF TGTGCCAGCAGCTTAGCGAAAGGGAGCGGGGGGGCTGGCGAGCAGTACTTC
. few TRBJ2-7 TRBV7-7 CASSLAQGEWYEQYF TGTGCCAGCAGCTTAGCTCAGGGAGAGTGGTACGAGCAGTACTTC
. . TRBJ2-7 TRBV7-9 CASSLSSEGYTYEQYF TGTGCCAGCAGCTTGTCCTCCGAGGGATACACCTACGAGCAGTACTTC
TRBD1 . TRBJ1-4 TRBV4-3 CASSPGQGTNEKLFF TGCGCCAGCAGCCCAGGACAGGGAACTAATGAAAAACTGTTTTTT
. once TRBJ1-1 TRBV5-1 CASSLASATEAFF TGCGCCAGCAGCTTGGCCTCAGCCACTGAAGCTTTCTTT